Detailed here is one T cell receptor (beta chain). The antigen remains undetermined. The RNA input was roughly 0.45 to 1 ug, and it was reverse transcribed with random hexamers. TCRdb passed the immunoSEQ multiplex PCR reads through MiXCR, listing each CDR3 protein once. The sample gives under 200,000 distinct CDR3 sequences, more than 90% of which show up once; 0.075% to 0.1% is in the top ten. This specimen comes from a study of CD8 T cells in Susac syndrome. Study at large: Within the sequenced Susac syndrome patient group, roughly 6 exhibited active disease and roughly 8 were in remission. General study findings and limits: The study conceded that its TCR sequencing and HLA analysis involved relatively few individuals.

It was negative isolation that provided the CD8+ and CD4+ T cells, whereas TEMRA cells were enriched by FACS. The CDR3 runs to 16 residues. V gave up 5 bases and J gave up 2 bases, with 18 bases separating them. The V gene's germline CDR1 is MDHEN and CDR2 SYDVKM. This TCR was recovered from a human donor with Susac syndrome. Sequencing used CD4+ T cells from PBMCs. The chain employs TRBV28 and TRBJ2-5; D is possibly TRBD1 or TRBD2 (6 bases each). Here the CDR3 DNA reads TGTGCCAGCAGTCCCCTCCGGGGGCAAAGTCAAGAGACCCAGTACTTC. It specifies CASSPLRGQSQETQYF.